A single sample gave rise to the 12 T cell receptor beta chains below, sequenced in a study of blood T cell repertoires in COVID-19 (TCRdb year 2020). Library preparation used the immunoSEQ multiplex PCR assay. TCRdb stores this immuneACCESS table with in-frame sequences only. Part of the clones is absent; in the studies checked, under half of the shortfall reflects unresolved V genes, and no reason is known for the rest. This sample comprises more than 350,000 clones, around nine tenths of them detected only once. In total, the top ten clones hold roughly 1.4% of the sample. Sequenced sample: PBMCs or T cells enriched from blood (not recorded which). Receptors originate from a woman aged 18-30 years who had been exposed to COVID-19.

This clone appeared a single time. The rearrangement uses TRBV2 and TRBJ2-1, with 7 bases matching TRBD2. CDR3 size: 14 residues. With V trimmed by 2 bases and J by 9 bases, 7 bases remained unmatched. Germline V gene lookup returns CDR1 SNHLY and CDR2 FYNNEI. The CDR3 DNA reads as TGTGCCAGCAGTGAAACAAGGGAGGGGACTGAGCAGTTCTTC. Translation: CASSETREGTEQFF.

V and J are TRBV6-5 and TRBJ2-7; 10 bases map to TRBD2. This CDR3 comprises 15 residues. Germline V gene lookup returns CDR1 MNHEY and CDR2 SVGAGI. The junction had 10 bases not matched to a gene; V was cut back by 7 bases and J by 4 bases. The CDR3 spells CASNHLAGGSYEQYF. Written as DNA, the CDR3 is TGTGCCAGCAATCATTTAGCGGGAGGCTCGTACGAGCAGTACTTC.

This chain links TRBV14 with TRBJ1-1; 11 bases align to TRBD1. The V gene's germline CDR1 is SGHDN and CDR2 FVKESK. The V segment lost 5 bases and the J segment 7 bases; nucleotides outside the gene matches: 6. The CDR3 has 14 amino acids. The CDR3 region is CASSLDRGHREAFF. CDR3 sequence (DNA): TGTGCCAGCAGCTTGGACAGGGGGCACCGTGAAGCTTTCTTT.

The rearrangement uses TRBV28 and TRBJ2-2, with D possibly matching TRBD1 (6 bases). The CDR3 contains 20 residues. V was pared by 3 bases and J by 3 bases, with 26 bases between. Germline CDR1 and CDR2: MDHEN and SYDVKM. The CDR3: CASSLGYGAGVGKHTGELFF. Here the CDR3 DNA reads TGTGCCAGCAGTTTGGGATACGGGGCAGGGGTAGGGAAACACACCGGGGAGCTGTTTTTT.

This chain uses TRBV11-2 with TRBJ2-1, with 9 positions matching TRBD2. J lost 10 bases, V lost 3 bases, and 19 bases had no gene match. Germline CDR1 and CDR2: SGHAT and FQNNGV. The CDR3 length is 18 residues. The CDR3 DNA reads TGTGCCAGCAGCTTGCGGGCGGGGGGGGCCCGCGGGACTCGCGAGCAGTTCTTC. This gives the protein CASSLRAGGARGTREQFF.

The V gene is TRBV24-1, the J gene TRBJ2-1; 8 bases are shared with TRBD2. Trimming removed 3 bases from V and 2 bases from J; junction bases left unmatched: 11. Germline V lookup: CDR1 KGHDR, CDR2 SFDVKD. The CDR3 consists of 18 residues. The CDR3 DNA reads TGTGCCACCAGTGATCCCCTATTGGCGGGAGGTGCCTACAATGAGCAGTTCTTC. As protein: CATSDPLLAGGAYNEQFF.

The chain combines TRBV4-2 with TRBJ2-1; 11 bases agree with TRBD2. The junction had 6 bases not matched to a gene; V was cut back by 0 bases and J by 8 bases. The CDR3 spans 16 residues. CDR1 and CDR2 from the germline V gene are LGHNA and YNFKEQ. CDR3 in amino acids: CASSQEIAGGPYEQFF. The DNA of the CDR3 is TGTGCCAGCAGCCAAGAAATAGCGGGAGGGCCATATGAGCAGTTCTTC.

The J gene is TRBJ2-7, the V gene TRBV29-1, with D tentatively TRBD1 (7 bases). Trimming left V 7 bases short and J 4 bases short, with 23 bases between. Germline V lookup: CDR1 SQVTM, CDR2 ANQGSEA. This CDR3 region has 15 residues. The CDR3 protein is CSAFFLRQGGYEQYF. Here the CDR3 DNA reads TGCAGCGCGTTCTTCCTAAGGCAGGGGGGTTACGAGCAGTACTTC.

This chain connects TRBV12-3 or TRBV12-4 to TRBJ1-1, with D unclear. Trimming removed 3 bases at V and 4 bases at J, with 9 bases between. CDR3 length: 13 residues. The CDR3 loop reads CASSFREGTEAFF. CDR3 nucleotides: TGTGCCAGCAGTTTTCGCGAGGGCACTGAAGCTTTCTTT.

This chain joins TRBV6-2 or TRBV6-3 and TRBJ2-5; 9 bases are shared with TRBD2. The V gene's germline CDR1 is MNHEY and CDR2 SVGEGT. The CDR3 length is 16 residues. V trimming: 5 bases; J trimming: 4 bases; junction bases outside the gene matches: 11. The CDR3 here is CASSLTGLARGETQYF. The CDR3 nucleotides read TGTGCCAGCAGTCTAACCGGACTAGCGCGGGGAGAGACCCAGTACTTC.

The chain combines TRBV12-3 or TRBV12-4 with TRBJ2-1; TRBD1 matches 7 bases. The CDR3 contains 13 residues. J was trimmed by 10 bases and V by 6 bases; bases with no gene match: 9. CDR3 in amino acids: CASRRQGVEEQFF. The CDR3 DNA follows: TGTGCCAGCAGGAGACAGGGAGTTGAGGAGCAGTTCTTC.

In its sample, this clone was seen once. This chain uses TRBV19 with TRBJ1-4; 9 nucleotides align to TRBD1. This CDR3 is 14 amino acids long. CDR1 and CDR2 (germline): LNHDA, SQIVND (reference sequence). Trimming took 5 bases from V and 7 from J; bases not matched to a gene: 5. The CDR3: CASSVGQGGEKLFF. CDR3 coding DNA: TGTGCCAGTAGTGTGGGACAGGGAGGTGAAAAACTGTTTTTT.